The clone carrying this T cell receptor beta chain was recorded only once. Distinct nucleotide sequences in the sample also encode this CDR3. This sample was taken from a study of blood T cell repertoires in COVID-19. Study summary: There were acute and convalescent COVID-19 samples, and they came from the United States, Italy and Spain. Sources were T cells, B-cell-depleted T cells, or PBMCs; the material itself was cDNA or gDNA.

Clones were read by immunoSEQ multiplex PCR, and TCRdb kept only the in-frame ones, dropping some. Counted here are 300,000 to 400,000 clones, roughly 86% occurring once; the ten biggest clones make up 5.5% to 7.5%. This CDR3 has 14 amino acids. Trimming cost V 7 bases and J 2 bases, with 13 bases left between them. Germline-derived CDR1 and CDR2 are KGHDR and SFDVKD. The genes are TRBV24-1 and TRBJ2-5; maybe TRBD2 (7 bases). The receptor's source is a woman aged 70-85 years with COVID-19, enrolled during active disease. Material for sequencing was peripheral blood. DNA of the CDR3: TGTGCCACCAGCCCGGGGGGCTTACAAGAGACCCAGTACTTC. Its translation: CATSPGGLQETQYF.